Shown below are 5 T cell receptor beta chains from a single sample sequenced in a study of control samples from healthy donors and cancer patients. Generated by immunoSEQ multiplex PCR, the TCRdb table keeps only in-frame clones and is missing some. The repertoire holds approximately 44,000 clones, with 70% as singletons. Material for sequencing was formalin-fixed, paraffin-embedded tissue. The receptors stem from a male donor with melanoma.

The genes are TRBV5-1 and TRBJ1-4; D is undetermined. CDR1 is SGHRS, CDR2 YFSETQ, per germline. The CDR3 runs to 16 residues. Trimming took off 2 bases at V and 0 bases at J, with 11 bases between the two ends. In nucleotides, the CDR3 is TGCGCCAGCAGCTTAGGGCAAACCTCAACTAATGAAAAACTGTTTTTT. Protein product: CASSLGQTSTNEKLFF.

This sequence joins TRBV2 and TRBJ2-7; perhaps TRBD2 as D (6 bases). Germline loops: CDR1 SNHLY, CDR2 FYNNEI. The CDR3 length is 14 residues. V gave up 9 bases and J gave up 3 bases, with 18 bases separating them. DNA of the CDR3: TGTGCCAGTCAAATCGCGGGACCACACTACGAGCAGTACTTC. Amino acids: CASQIAGPHYEQYF. Full variable domain (missing parts from reference TRBV2 and TRBJ2-7): EPEVTQTPSHQVTQMGQEVILRCVPISNHLYFYWYRQILGQKVEFLVSFYNNEISEKSEIFDDQFSVERPDGSNFTLKIRSTKLEDSAMYFCASQIAGPHYEQYFGPGTRLTVT.

V gene TRBV28 combines with J gene TRBJ2-5, with 12 nucleotides matching TRBD1. The CDR3 consists of 14 residues. Germline V gene lookup returns CDR1 MDHEN and CDR2 SYDVKM. V lost 6 bases to trimming and J lost 4 bases; unmatched junction nucleotides: 3. The CDR3 DNA follows: TGTGCCAGCAGCCGGGACAGGGGGCTAGAGACCCAGTACTTC. This codes for CASSRDRGLETQYF.

The chain uses TRBV19 and TRBJ2-3, with 7 bases aligning to TRBD2. The CDR3 covers 13 residues. The V gene's germline CDR1 is LNHDA and CDR2 SQIVND (reference sequence). V trimming: 6 bases; J trimming: 4 bases; junction bases outside the gene matches: 4. DNA of the CDR3: TGTGCCAGTAGGCCCACTAGCGCAGATACGCAGTATTTT. Amino acid sequence: CASRPTSADTQYF.

The chain couples TRBV11-2 to TRBJ1-2; 10 nucleotides match TRBD1. The CDR3 loop spans 16 amino acids. The trim removed 2 bases at V and 4 bases at J, leaving 7 bases unmatched. Germline V gene data show CDR1 as SGHAT and CDR2 as FQNNGV. As DNA, the CDR3 is TGTGCCAGCAGCTTACCCCGTGGGGACAGGGGCTATGGCTACACCTTC. It codes for CASSLPRGDRGYGYTF.